This T cell receptor (beta chain) was observed in a study of T cells in Graves' hyperthyroidism and ophthalmopathy. This CDR3 is 15 amino acids long. CDR1 is ENHRY, CDR2 SYGVKD, per germline. V lost 10 bases to trimming and J lost 0 bases, with 18 bases between them. TCR beta CDR3 regions were amplified from RNA. Initially, a first-round RT-PCR of the TCR CDR3 employed the HTBI primer set. TCRdb passed the multiplex PCR reads through MiXCR, listing each CDR3 protein once. This sample yields 450,000 to 600,000 distinct CDR3 sequences, of which about 15% are seen a single time; around 14% belongs to the top ten. Each patient was aged 18 to 65 and had newly diagnosed hyperthyroidism of under 2 months' duration. The PBMCs had their origin in roughly 10 ml of fresh peripheral blood.

Sequencing was carried out using blood. The chain uses TRBV10-3 and TRBJ1-1; perhaps TRBD1 as D (5 bases). This clonotype was obtained from a woman in her forties with Graves' hyperthyroidism. CDR3 in DNA: TGTGCCACCAATCGCCAGGGAAGTATGAACACTGAAGCTTTCTTT. Protein sequence: CATNRQGSMNTEAFF.